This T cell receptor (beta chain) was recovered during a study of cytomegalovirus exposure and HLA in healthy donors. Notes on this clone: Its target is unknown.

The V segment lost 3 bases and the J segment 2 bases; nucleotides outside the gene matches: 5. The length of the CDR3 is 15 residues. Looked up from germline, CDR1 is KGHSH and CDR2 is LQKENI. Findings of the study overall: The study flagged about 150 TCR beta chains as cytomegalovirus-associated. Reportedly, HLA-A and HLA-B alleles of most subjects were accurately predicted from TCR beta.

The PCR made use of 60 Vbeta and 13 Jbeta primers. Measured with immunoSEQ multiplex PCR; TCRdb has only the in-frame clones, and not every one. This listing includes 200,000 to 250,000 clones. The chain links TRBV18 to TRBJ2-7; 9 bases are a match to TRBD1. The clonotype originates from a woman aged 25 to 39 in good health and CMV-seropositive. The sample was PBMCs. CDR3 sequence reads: CASSPGTGITYEQYF. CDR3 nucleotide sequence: TGTGCCAGCTCACCGGGGACAGGGATCACCTACGAGCAGTACTTC. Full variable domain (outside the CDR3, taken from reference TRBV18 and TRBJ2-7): NAGVMQNPRHLVRRRGQEARLRCSPMKGHSHVYWYRQLPEEGLKFMVYLQKENIIDESGMPKERFSAEFPKEGPSILRIQQVVRGDSAAYFCASSPGTGITYEQYFGPGTRLTVT.